This paragraph covers one T cell receptor beta chain sequence. These data originate in a study of blood T cell repertoires in COVID-19. Study-wide context: Both acute and convalescent COVID-19 samples were obtained from the United States, Italy and Spain. PBMCs, B-cell-depleted T cells, or T cells provided the cDNA or gDNA that made up the material.

Methods used by the authors: It was from reference gene primer amplification that nucleated cell counts were estimated. TCRdb's table, derived via immunoSEQ multiplex PCR, lists solely in-frame clones and lacks some. Clonal size and the V and J genes are those of that table, whereas D and trimming came from the DNA. Found here are 300,000 to 350,000 clones, 80% to 90% of them singletons; the top ten hold 9.9%. CDR3 length: 15 amino acids. The V and J ends lost 1 base and 6 bases respectively, with 15 bases between them. The germline V gene has CDR1 SGHTA and CDR2 FQGNSA. The clonotype comes from a man aged 30-40 years with COVID-19, enrolled during active disease. The sample consisted of peripheral blood. The rearrangement joins TRBV7-2 to TRBJ1-1; D may be TRBD1 (5 bases). The CDR3, as DNA: TGTGCCAGCAGCTTAGGCCCCGGTGGGGGGGCTGAAGCTTTCTTT. This encodes CASSLGPGGGAEAFF.